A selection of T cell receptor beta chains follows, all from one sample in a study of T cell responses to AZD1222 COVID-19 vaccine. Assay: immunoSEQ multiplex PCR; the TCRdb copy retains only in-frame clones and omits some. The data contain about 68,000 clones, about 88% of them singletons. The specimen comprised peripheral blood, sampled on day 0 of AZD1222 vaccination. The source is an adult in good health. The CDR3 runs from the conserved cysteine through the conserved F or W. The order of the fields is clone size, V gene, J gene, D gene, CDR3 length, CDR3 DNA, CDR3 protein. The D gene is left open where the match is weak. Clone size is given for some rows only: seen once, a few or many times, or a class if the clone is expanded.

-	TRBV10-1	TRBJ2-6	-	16	TGCGCCAGCAGTGAGTCGGCGGTCTCTGGGGCCAACGTCCTGACTTTC	CASSESAVSGANVLTF
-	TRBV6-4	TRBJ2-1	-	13	TGTGCCAGCAGTGACTCGACCAACAATGAGCAGTTCTTC	CASSDSTNNEQFF
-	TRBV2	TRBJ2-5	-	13	TGTGCCAGCAGTGGTACAAGACAAGAGACCCAGTACTTC	CASSGTRQETQYF
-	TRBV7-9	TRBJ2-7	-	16	TGTGCCAGCAGCTTAGATCGCCTAGTTATGAGCAGCGAGCAGTACTTC	CASSLDRLVMSSEQYF
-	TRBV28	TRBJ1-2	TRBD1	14	TGTGCCAGCAGGGGGACAGGGGGGAACTATGGCTACACCTTC	CASRGTGGNYGYTF
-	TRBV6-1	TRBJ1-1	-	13	TGTGCCAGCAGTGAAAGGAGGGGTGCTGAAGCTTTCTTT	CASSERRGAEAFF
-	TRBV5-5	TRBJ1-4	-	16	TGTGCCAGCAGCTTGTCTGTACGGGTTGGCGGTGAAAAACTGTTTTTT	CASSLSVRVGGEKLFF
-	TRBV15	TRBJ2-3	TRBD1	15	TGTGCCACCAGCGTAGACAGGGTCCCCACAGATACGCAGTATTTT	CATSVDRVPTDTQYF
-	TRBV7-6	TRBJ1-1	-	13	TGTGCCAGCAGCTTAGTCACATCGACTGAAGCTTTCTTT	CASSLVTSTEAFF
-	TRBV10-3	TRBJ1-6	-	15	TGTGCCATCAGCGGGACCCTGGATTTGGGTTCACCCCTCCACTTT	CAISGTLDLGSPLHF
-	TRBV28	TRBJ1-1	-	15	TGTGCCAGCTACTTGTTTTCGAGGCGGAACACTGAAGCTTTCTTT	CASYLFSRRNTEAFF
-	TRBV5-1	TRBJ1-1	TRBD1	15	TGCGCCAGCAGCGGAGTGGGACAGCCGACCACTGAAGCTTTCTTT	CASSGVGQPTTEAFF
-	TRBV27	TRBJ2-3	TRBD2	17	TGTGCCAGCAGTTTACATTGGCGGGAGGTTAGCACAGATACGCAGTATTTT	CASSLHWREVSTDTQYF
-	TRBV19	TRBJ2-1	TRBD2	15	TGTGCCAGTAGTTTAAAGCTAGCGGGAGCCAACGAGCAGTTCTTC	CASSLKLAGANEQFF
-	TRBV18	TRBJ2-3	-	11	TGTGCCAGCTCACCCTCAGATACGCAGTATTTT	CASSPSDTQYF
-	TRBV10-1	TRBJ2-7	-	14	TGCGCCAGCAGTGTGAGCGCGATGCAGAACGAGCAGTACTTC	CASSVSAMQNEQYF
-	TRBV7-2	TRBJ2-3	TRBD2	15	TGTGCCAGCAGCCCTCTTGCGGGAGCCACAGATACGCAGTATTTT	CASSPLAGATDTQYF
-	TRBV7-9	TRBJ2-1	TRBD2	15	TGTGCCAGCAGCATCCTGCTGCGGGAGATCGGGGAGCAGTTCTTC	CASSILLREIGEQFF
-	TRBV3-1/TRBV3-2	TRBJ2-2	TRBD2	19	TGTGCCAGCAGCCAATTCGAGGCGGGAGACCGATCGAACACCGGGGAGCTGTTTTTT	CASSQFEAGDRSNTGELFF
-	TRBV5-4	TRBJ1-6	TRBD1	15	TGTGCCAGCAGCTTGATGACAGGGGTAAATTCACCCCTCCACTTT	CASSLMTGVNSPLHF
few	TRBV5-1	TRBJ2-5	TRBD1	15	TGCGCCAGCAGCTTGGGACAGGGGGTAGCAGAGACCCAGTACTTC	CASSLGQGVAETQYF
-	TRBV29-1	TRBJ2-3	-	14	TGCAGCTTCTCCCGGGGTACGGGCACAGATACGCAGTATTTT	CSFSRGTGTDTQYF
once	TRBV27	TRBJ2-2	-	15	TGTGCCAGCAGTTTAGGCAGGGGGGGCACCGGGGAGCTGTTTTTT	CASSLGRGGTGELFF
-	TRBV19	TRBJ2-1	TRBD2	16	TGTGCGTCCGGGACTAGCGGGAGAACCCCCTACAATGAGCAGTTCTTC	CASGTSGRTPYNEQFF
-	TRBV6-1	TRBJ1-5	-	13	TGTGCCAGCAGTGATGGGCCCGTGCAGCCCCAGCATTTT	CASSDGPVQPQHF
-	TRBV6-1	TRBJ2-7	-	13	TGTGCCAGCAGTGAAAGGGTGATCGACGAGCAGTACTTC	CASSERVIDEQYF
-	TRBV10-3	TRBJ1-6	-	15	TGTGCCATCAGTGATCTGCAGGGGTGGCATTCACCCCTCCACTTT	CAISDLQGWHSPLHF
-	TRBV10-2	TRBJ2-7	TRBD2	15	TGCGCCAGCAGTGACGACCGGGAGGGCTCCTACGAGCAGTACTTC	CASSDDREGSYEQYF
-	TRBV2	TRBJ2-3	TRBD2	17	TGTGCCAGCAGTGAAGTGCCATTAGCGGGTCATACAGATACGCAGTATTTT	CASSEVPLAGHTDTQYF
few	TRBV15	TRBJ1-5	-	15	TGTGCCACCAGCAGAGATCAAGGGCCGGGTCAGCCCCAGCATTTT	CATSRDQGPGQPQHF
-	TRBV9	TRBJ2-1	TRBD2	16	TGTGCCAGCAGCGCGCTGACTAGCGGGGCGGGCAATGAGCAGTTCTTC	CASSALTSGAGNEQFF
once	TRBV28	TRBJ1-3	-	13	TGTGCCAGCAGTTTAACCTCTGGAAACACCATATATTTT	CASSLTSGNTIYF
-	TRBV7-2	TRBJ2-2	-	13	TGTGCCAGCAGCTTCCGGCTCACCGGGGAGCTGTTTTTT	CASSFRLTGELFF
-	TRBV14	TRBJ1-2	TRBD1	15	TGTGCCAGCAGCCAAGGGGGACAGGCTCGCTATGGCTACACCTTC	CASSQGGQARYGYTF
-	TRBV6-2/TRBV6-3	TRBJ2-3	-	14	TGTGCCAGCAGTTACCTTAGACTAGCAGATACGCAGTATTTT	CASSYLRLADTQYF
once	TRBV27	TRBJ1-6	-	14	TGTGCCAGCACCCCCTTGGGGGGGGAGTCACCCCTCCACTTT	CASTPLGGESPLHF
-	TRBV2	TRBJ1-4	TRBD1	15	TGTGCCAGCAGTGAGGACAGGGGCGGAAATGAAAAACTGTTTTTT	CASSEDRGGNEKLFF
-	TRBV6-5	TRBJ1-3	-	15	TGTGCCAGCAGTTACGGGCAGGGCGGTGGAAACACCATATATTTT	CASSYGQGGGNTIYF
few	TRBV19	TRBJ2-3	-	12	TGTGCCAGTAGACAGGGCGGGGATACGCAGTATTTT	CASRQGGDTQYF
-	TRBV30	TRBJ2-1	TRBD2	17	TGTGCCTGGAGTGTACCACTTGGGACTAGCTCCTACAATGAGCAGTTCTTC	CAWSVPLGTSSYNEQFF
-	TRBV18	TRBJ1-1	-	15	TGTGCCAGCTCACCCTACACAGGGTTTAACACTGAAGCTTTCTTT	CASSPYTGFNTEAFF